The 2 T cell receptor beta chains listed next were all sequenced from one sample in a study of blood T cell repertoires in COVID-19. Profiled with immunoSEQ multiplex PCR; TCRdb holds only in-frame clones, not every one. The sample carries approximately 120,000 clones, roughly 87% recorded once. The sequenced sample was peripheral blood. These TCRs come from a man older than 75 with active or convalescent COVID-19.

In its sample, this clone was seen a few times. This sequence joins TRBV18 and TRBJ1-2; D is unclear. The length of the CDR3 is 16 residues. Trimming left V 2 bases short and J 2 bases short, with 15 bases between. CDR1 is KGHSH, CDR2 LQKENI, per germline. The DNA of the CDR3 is TGTGCCAGCTCACCATTACTGGGGAGGGCCAACTATGGCTACACCTTC. Protein: CASSPLLGRANYGYTF.

The V and J genes are TRBV19 and TRBJ1-1; TRBD1 is a possible D gene (5 bases). Germline lookup yields CDR1 LNHDA and CDR2 SQIVND (reference sequence). V was trimmed by 4 bases and J by 4 bases, leaving 10 bases between them. The CDR3 length is 13 residues. This CDR3 reads CASSTGRVTEAFF. For the CDR3, the DNA is TGTGCCAGTAGTACCGGCAGGGTCACTGAAGCTTTCTTT.